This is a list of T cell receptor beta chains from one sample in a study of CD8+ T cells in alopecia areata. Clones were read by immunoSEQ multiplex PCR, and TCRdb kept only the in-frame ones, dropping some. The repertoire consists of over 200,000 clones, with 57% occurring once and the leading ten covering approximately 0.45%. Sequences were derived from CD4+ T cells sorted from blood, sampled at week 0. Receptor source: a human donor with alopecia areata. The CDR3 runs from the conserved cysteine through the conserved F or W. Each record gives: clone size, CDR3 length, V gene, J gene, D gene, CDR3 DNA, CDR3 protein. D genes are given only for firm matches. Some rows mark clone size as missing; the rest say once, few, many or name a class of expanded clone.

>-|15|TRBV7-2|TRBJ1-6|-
TGTGCCAGCAGCCAGACGGGGGGGATGGATTCACCCCTCCACTTT
CASSQTGGMDSPLHF
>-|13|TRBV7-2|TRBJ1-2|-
TGTGCCAGCAGCTTCGGGAGTAACTATGGCTACACCTTC
CASSFGSNYGYTF
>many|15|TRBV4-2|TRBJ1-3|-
TGTGCCAGCAGCCAAGAAAGGGTCTCTGGAAACACCATATATTTT
CASSQERVSGNTIYF
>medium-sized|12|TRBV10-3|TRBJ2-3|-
TGTGCCACCTGGGACCCCACAGATACGCAGTATTTT
CATWDPTDTQYF
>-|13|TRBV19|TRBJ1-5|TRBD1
TGTGCCAGTAGCCTCGACAGGGAACAGCCCCAGCATTTT
CASSLDREQPQHF
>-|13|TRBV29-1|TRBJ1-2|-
TGCAGCGTTGTAGCCGGTCGGGGCTTTGGCTACACCTTC
CSVVAGRGFGYTF
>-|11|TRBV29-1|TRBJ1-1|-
TGCAGCGTTGTAGGCAGGGTGGAGGCTTTCTTT
CSVVGRVEAFF
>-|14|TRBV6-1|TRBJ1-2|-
TGTGCCAGCACCCAACCGGGACAAGTCTATGGCTACACCTTC
CASTQPGQVYGYTF
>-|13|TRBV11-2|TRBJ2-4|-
TGTGCCAGCCGTTCTCTAGCCAAAAACATTCAGTACTTC
CASRSLAKNIQYF
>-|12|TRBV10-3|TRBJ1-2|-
TGTGCCATCCAAGGGGGGGACTATGGCTACACCTTC
CAIQGGDYGYTF
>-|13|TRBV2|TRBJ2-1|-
TGTGCCAGCAGTCCACAGAGTTACAATGAGCAGTTCTTC
CASSPQSYNEQFF
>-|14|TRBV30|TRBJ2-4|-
TGTGCCTGGAGTTTGCCATCAGCCAAAAACATTCAGTACTTC
CAWSLPSAKNIQYF
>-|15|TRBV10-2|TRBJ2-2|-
TGCGCCAGCAGTGCCCAGGACCCGAACACCGGGGAGCTGTTTTTT
CASSAQDPNTGELFF
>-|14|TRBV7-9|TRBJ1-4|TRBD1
TGTGCCAGCGCATATGGGACAGGGCAAGAAAAACTGTTTTTT
CASAYGTGQEKLFF
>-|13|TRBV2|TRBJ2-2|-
TGTGCCAGCACCGTACAGGGCTACGGGGAGCTGTTTTTT
CASTVQGYGELFF
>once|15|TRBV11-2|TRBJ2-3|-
TGTGCCAGCAGCTTAGATTTAAGGACGGCAGATACGCAGTATTTT
CASSLDLRTADTQYF
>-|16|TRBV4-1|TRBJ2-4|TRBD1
TGCGCCAGCAGCCTCATGGACAGGTTTTCCAAAAACATTCAGTACTTC
CASSLMDRFSKNIQYF
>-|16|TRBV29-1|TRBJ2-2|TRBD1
TGCAGCGTTAAGAGACAGGGGGCTAGGGACACCGGGGAGCTGTTTTTT
CSVKRQGARDTGELFF
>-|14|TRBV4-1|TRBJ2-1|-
TGCGCCAGCAGCCTCCCGGGCCTCCTCGGGGAGCAGTTCTTC
CASSLPGLLGEQFF
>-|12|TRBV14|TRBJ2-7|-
TGTGCCAGCAGCCATCAAGCGGACGAGCAGTACTTC
CASSHQADEQYF
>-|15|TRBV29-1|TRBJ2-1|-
TGCAGCGTTGATCAGCGGAGGAGCTCCTACAATGAGCAGTTCTTC
CSVDQRRSSYNEQFF
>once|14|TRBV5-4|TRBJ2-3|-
TGTGCCAGCAGCTCTGGACAGCGCACAGATACGCAGTATTTT
CASSSGQRTDTQYF
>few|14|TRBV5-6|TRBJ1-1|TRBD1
TGTGCCAGCAGCGGGACAGGGCGGGACACTGAAGCTTTCTTT
CASSGTGRDTEAFF
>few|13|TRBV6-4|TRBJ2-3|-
TGTGCCAGCAGTGACACCTGGTTAGATACGCAGTATTTT
CASSDTWLDTQYF
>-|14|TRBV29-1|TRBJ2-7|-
TGCAGCGTCGGTGGGATGTCTACGGAGGTCGAGCAGTACTTC
CSVGGMSTEVEQYF
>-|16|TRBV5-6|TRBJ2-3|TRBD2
TGTGCCAGCAGCTTGACGCGGGGGGCCTACACAGATACGCAGTATTTT
CASSLTRGAYTDTQYF
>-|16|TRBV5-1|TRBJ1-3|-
TGCGCCAGCAGCTTGCAAACCGACAACCCTGGAAACACCATATATTTT
CASSLQTDNPGNTIYF
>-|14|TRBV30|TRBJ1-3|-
TGTGCCTGGAGAAGGGGAGGCTCTGGAAACACCATATATTTT
CAWRRGGSGNTIYF